The 15 T cell receptor beta chains below all came from one sample that was sequenced in a study of cytomegalovirus exposure and HLA in healthy donors. Primers: 60 Vbeta forward and 13 Jbeta reverse. Assay used: immunoSEQ multiplex PCR; TCRdb lists only in-frame clones, some missing. The repertoire shows about 55,000 clones; the top ten hold approximately 8.9%. The sequencing input was PBMCs. The source of these receptors is a man aged 50-59 years in good health and CMV-seropositive.

The chain employs TRBV18 and TRBJ2-7, with 7 bases lining up with TRBD2. Germline lookup yields CDR1 KGHSH and CDR2 LQKENI. The CDR3 spans 15 residues. Germline trimming cut 3 bases from V and 2 bases from J; bases unmatched to any gene: 7. CDR3 protein: CASSPSGTNAYEQYF. Here the CDR3 DNA reads TGTGCCAGCTCACCTTCCGGGACTAACGCCTACGAGCAGTACTTC.

V is TRBV30 and J is TRBJ1-2, with 8 positions matching TRBD1. This CDR3 comprises 12 residues. Germline V gene sequence: CDR1 GTSNPN, CDR2 SVGIG (reference sequence). Unmatched junction bases numbered 4, after V lost 3 bases and J lost 7 bases. CDR3 residues: CAWSETGAGYTF. The CDR3 nucleotides read TGTGCCTGGAGCGAGACAGGGGCTGGCTACACCTTC.

The V and J genes are TRBV4-1 and TRBJ2-7; D possibly corresponds to TRBD2 (5 bases). The CDR3 consists of 15 residues. Trimming removed 0 bases at V and 2 bases at J, with 11 bases between. Germline CDR1 reads MGHRA; CDR2 reads YSYEKL. CDR3 DNA sequence: TGCGCCAGCAGCCAAGAGACACTGAGGGCCTACGAGCAGTACTTC. It codes for CASSQETLRAYEQYF.

The rearrangement uses TRBV2 and TRBJ1-2; no clear D. Trimming cost V 2 bases and J 8 bases, with 15 bases left between them. The CDR3 sequence is 14 residues long. Germline CDR1 is SNHLY and CDR2 is FYNNEI. The CDR3 sequence: CASSEIESGGGYTF. The CDR3 bases are TGTGCCAGCAGTGAAATAGAATCGGGAGGCGGCTACACCTTC.

The chain couples TRBV6-6 to TRBJ1-5, with 8 bases matching TRBD1. Losses at the gene ends were 4 bases for V and 1 base for J; bases not matched to a gene: 6. The CDR3 runs to 16 residues. The germline V gene encodes CDR1 MNHNY and CDR2 SVGAGI (reference sequence). The CDR3 sequence: CASSSGQGGSNQPQHF. As DNA, the CDR3 is TGTGCCAGCAGTTCTGGACAGGGAGGGAGCAATCAGCCCCAGCATTTT.

The chain uses TRBV19 and TRBJ1-5; tentatively, D is TRBD1 (5 bases). The CDR3 consists of 14 residues. CDR1 is LNHDA and CDR2 is SQIVND in the germline V gene (reference sequence). The germline V and J ends were trimmed by 7 bases and 8 bases, with 18 bases remaining between them. CDR3 region: CASTLWGRDEPQHF. The CDR3 region has the DNA TGTGCCAGTACCCTATGGGGGAGGGACGAGCCCCAGCATTTT.

The chain links TRBV30 to TRBJ1-6; D remains unclear. The germline CDR1 and CDR2 sequences are GTSNPN and SVGIG (reference sequence). The CDR3 spans 11 residues. V was trimmed by 2 bases and J by 15 bases, leaving 11 bases between them. CDR3 loop: CAWSTGEVLHF. The CDR3 region has the DNA TGTGCCTGGAGTACTGGGGAGGTCCTCCACTTT. Full variable domain (missing parts from reference TRBV30 and TRBJ1-6): SQTIHQWPATLVQPVGSPLSLECTVEGTSNPNLYWYRQAAGRGLQLLFYSVGIGQISSEVPQNLSASRPQDRQFILSSKKLLLSDSGFYLCAWSTGEVLHFGNGTRLTVT.

The chain uses TRBV6-5 and TRBJ2-7; a weak D match, TRBD1 (6 bases). The CDR3 consists of 13 residues. Looked up from germline, CDR1 is MNHEY and CDR2 is SVGAGI. Trimming left V 1 base short and J 4 bases short, with 8 bases between. The CDR3 loop is CASSYFRGYEQYF. Here the CDR3 DNA reads TGTGCCAGCAGTTACTTCAGGGGTTACGAGCAGTACTTC.

The genes are TRBV19 and TRBJ1-2, with 11 bases lining up with TRBD1. Per germline, CDR1 LNHDA and CDR2 SQIVND (reference sequence). CDR3 length: 13 residues. Unmatched junction bases numbered 4, after V lost 6 bases and J lost 7 bases. The CDR3 sequence: CASRRTGGGGYTF. CDR3 bases: TGTGCCAGTAGGAGGACAGGGGGCGGTGGCTACACCTTC.

The chain uses TRBV5-1 and TRBJ1-1; TRBD1 might be the D (6 bases). The germline V gene has CDR1 SGHRS and CDR2 YFSETQ. The CDR3 runs 15 residues. Trimming took off 0 bases at V and 0 bases at J, with 9 bases between the two ends. The CDR3 DNA sequence: TGCGCCAGCAGCTTGGCCACAGGGATGAACACTGAAGCTTTCTTT. It yields the protein CASSLATGMNTEAFF.

J is TRBJ1-2 and V is TRBV2; 9 bases line up with TRBD1. CDR1 SNHLY and CDR2 FYNNEI come from the germline V gene. With 6 bases clipped from V and 3 bases from J, the junction kept 14 bases outside the gene matches. This CDR3 has 17 amino acids. CDR3 amino acids: CASRPGQGQLGDYGYTF. In DNA form, the CDR3 reads TGTGCCAGCAGACCGGGACAGGGTCAACTCGGGGACTATGGCTACACCTTC.

The rearrangement joins TRBV29-1 to TRBJ2-1; TRBD1 might be the D (5 bases). V was pared by 6 bases and J by 9 bases, with 12 bases between. Germline CDR1 and CDR2: SQVTM and ANQGSEA. This CDR3 spans 11 amino acids. CDR3 sequence (DNA): TGCAGCGTGTTCAGGGCGACTGAGCAGTTCTTC. Residues: CSVFRATEQFF.

The rearrangement links TRBV9 to TRBJ2-3, with D perhaps TRBD2 (5 bases). Trimming stripped 2 bases from V and 6 bases from J, with 16 bases between. The CDR3 is made up of 15 amino acids. Germline lookup yields CDR1 SGDLS and CDR2 YYNGEE. The CDR3 protein is CASSVLALAGDTQYF. CDR3 DNA sequence: TGTGCCAGCAGCGTTCTAGCCTTGGCCGGGGATACGCAGTATTTT.

This chain uses TRBV14 with TRBJ1-3; D unclear. Trimming cost V 5 bases and J 2 bases, with 7 bases left between them. Germline V gives CDR1 SGHDN, CDR2 FVKESK. The CDR3 spans 13 residues. CDR3 bases: TGTGCCAGCAGCATCAGCGCTGGAAACACCATATATTTT. It is translated as CASSISAGNTIYF. Variable domain in full (rest from reference TRBV14 and TRBJ1-3): EAGVTQFPSHSVIEKGQTVTLRCDPISGHDNLYWYRRVMGKEIKFLLHFVKESKQDESGMPNNRFLAERTGGTYSTLKVQPAELEDSGVYFCASSISAGNTIYFGEGSWLTVV.

V is TRBV11-2 and J is TRBJ2-1; the D gene is possibly TRBD2 (5 bases). Between the trimmed V and J ends, which lost 0 bases and 2 bases, there was a span of 11 bases. CDR3 length: 16 residues. CDR1 is SGHAT, CDR2 FQNNGV, per germline. The CDR3 is CASSLDPGNAYNEQFF. The CDR3 nucleotides read TGTGCCAGCAGCTTAGATCCGGGAAATGCCTACAATGAGCAGTTCTTC.